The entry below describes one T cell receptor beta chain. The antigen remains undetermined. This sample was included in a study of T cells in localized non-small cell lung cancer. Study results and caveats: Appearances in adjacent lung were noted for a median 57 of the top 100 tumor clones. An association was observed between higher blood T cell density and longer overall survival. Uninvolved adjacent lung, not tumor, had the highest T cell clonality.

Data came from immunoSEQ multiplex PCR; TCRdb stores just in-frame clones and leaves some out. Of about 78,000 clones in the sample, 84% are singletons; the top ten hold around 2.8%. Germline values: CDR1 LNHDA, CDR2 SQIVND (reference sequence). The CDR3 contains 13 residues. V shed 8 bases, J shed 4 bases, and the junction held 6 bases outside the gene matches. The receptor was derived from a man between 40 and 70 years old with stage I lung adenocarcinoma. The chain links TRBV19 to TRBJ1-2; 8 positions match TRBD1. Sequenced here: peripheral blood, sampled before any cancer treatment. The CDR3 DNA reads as TGTGCCAGTCGCCGGGACAGGCTCTATGGCTACACCTTC. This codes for CASRRDRLYGYTF.